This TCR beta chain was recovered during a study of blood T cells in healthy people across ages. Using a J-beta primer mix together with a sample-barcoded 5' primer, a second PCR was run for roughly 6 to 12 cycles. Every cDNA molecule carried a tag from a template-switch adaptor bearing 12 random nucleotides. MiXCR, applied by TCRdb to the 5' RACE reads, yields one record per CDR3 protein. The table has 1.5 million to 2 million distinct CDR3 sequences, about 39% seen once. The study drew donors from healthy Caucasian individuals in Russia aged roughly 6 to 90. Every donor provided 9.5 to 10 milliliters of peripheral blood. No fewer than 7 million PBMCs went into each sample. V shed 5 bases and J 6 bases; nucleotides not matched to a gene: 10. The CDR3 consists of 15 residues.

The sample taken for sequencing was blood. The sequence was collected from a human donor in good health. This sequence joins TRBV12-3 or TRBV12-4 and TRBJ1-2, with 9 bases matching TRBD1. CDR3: CASSPLGQGWNGYTF. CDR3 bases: TGTGCCAGCAGTCCGCTAGGACAGGGGTGGAATGGCTACACCTTC.